The 31 T cell receptor beta chains listed next were all sequenced from one sample in a study of T-cell reconstitution after alpha-beta-depleted transplantation in children. For TCRbeta, the library was prepared with unique molecular identifiers. From the PCR reads, TCRdb called clonotypes with MiXCR, one entry per CDR3 protein. The sample consists of fewer than 500,000 distinct CDR3 sequences, roughly 43% of them appearing once. The input for sequencing was PBMCs, taken before TCRalphabeta/CD19-depleted stem cell transplant. These receptors came from a girl aged 2-15 years with aplastic anemia, due to receive a stem cell transplant.

This clonotype was seen a few times. The V and J genes are TRBV11-2 and TRBJ1-2; no clear D. Trimming stripped 1 base from V and 1 base from J, with 13 bases between. The length of the CDR3 is 16 residues. Germline V CDR1 and CDR2: SGHAT, FQNNGV. The CDR3 loop is CASSLVPIISNYGYTF. CDR3 DNA: TGTGCCAGCAGCTTAGTCCCGATCATCAGTAACTATGGCTACACCTTC.

V usage is TRBV6-1 and J usage is TRBJ2-1; perhaps D is TRBD1 or TRBD2 (5 bases each). Germline CDR1 reads MNHNS; CDR2 reads SASEGT. Trimming removed 5 bases from V and 7 bases from J, with 12 bases in between. There are 13 residues in the CDR3. The CDR3 spells CASSPGTWNEQFF. The CDR3 region has the DNA TGTGCCAGCAGTCCCGGGACGTGGAATGAGCAGTTCTTC.

The V and J genes are TRBV20-1 and TRBJ2-1, with TRBD2 matching over 7 bases. CDR1 and CDR2 (germline): DFQATT, SNEGSKA (reference sequence). This CDR3 contains 15 residues. The V segment lost 3 bases and the J segment 0 bases; nucleotides outside the gene matches: 5. CDR3 region: CSASPGGSSYNEQFF. CDR3 sequence (DNA): TGCAGTGCTAGCCCTGGCGGGAGCTCCTACAATGAGCAGTTCTTC.

The chain is built from TRBV20-1 and TRBJ2-1; 8 bases are a match to TRBD2. CDR1 is DFQATT, CDR2 SNEGSKA, per germline (reference sequence). J lost 8 bases, V lost 6 bases, and 9 bases had no gene match. The CDR3 loop spans 13 amino acids. The CDR3 sequence: CSASSGMKDEQFF. CDR3 sequence (DNA): TGCAGTGCAAGTAGCGGGATGAAGGATGAGCAGTTCTTC.

This clonotype was observed at least ten times. This sequence joins TRBV6-1 and TRBJ2-1; 12 bases align to TRBD2. V lost 5 bases to trimming and J lost 5 bases; unmatched junction nucleotides: 10. Per the germline V gene, CDR1 is MNHNS and CDR2 is SASEGT. CDR3 size: 17 residues. The CDR3 DNA follows: TGTGCCAGCAGTCGCGCTGTGGGACTAGCGGGTAACAATGAGCAGTTCTTC. It is translated as CASSRAVGLAGNNEQFF.

This clonotype was picked up many times. The genes are TRBV4-1 and TRBJ2-1, with 15 nucleotides matching TRBD2. The CDR3 is made up of 16 amino acids. V lost 4 bases to trimming and J lost 6 bases; unmatched junction nucleotides: 4. Germline V gene lookup returns CDR1 MGHRA and CDR2 YSYEKL. The CDR3 loop reads CASSPWTSGRANEQFF. Written as DNA, the CDR3 is TGCGCCAGCAGCCCATGGACTAGCGGGAGGGCCAATGAGCAGTTCTTC.

Ten or more counts support this clonotype. J is TRBJ2-2 and V is TRBV20-1; D is perhaps TRBD1 or TRBD2 (5 bases each). CDR1 is DFQATT, CDR2 SNEGSKA, per germline (reference sequence). The CDR3 has 15 residues. The V and J ends lost 8 bases and 6 bases respectively, with 22 bases between them. CDR3 in DNA: TGCAGTCCTAAAACCAGGACCGGGGCGCCCGGGGAGCTGTTTTTT. Translated, it gives CSPKTRTGAPGELFF.

This clonotype was detected ten times or more. The chain is built from TRBV5-5 and TRBJ1-6; TRBD1 matches at 8 bases. Germline CDR1 and CDR2: SGHKS and YYEKEE (reference sequence). The CDR3 has 15 residues. Unmatched junction bases numbered 7, after V lost 6 bases and J lost 5 bases. CDR3 residues: CASKQLDRDNSPLHF. The DNA of the CDR3 is TGTGCCAGCAAGCAATTGGACAGGGATAATTCACCCCTCCACTTT.

Only a few counts were recorded for this clonotype. The J gene is TRBJ2-1, the V gene TRBV11-2; D assignment may be TRBD1 or TRBD2 (5 bases each). CDR1 and CDR2 from the germline V gene are SGHAT and FQNNGV. The CDR3 contains 18 residues. Trimming pared 0 bases from V and 0 bases from J, leaving 15 bases between. CDR3 residues: CASSLDSWGNHSYNEQFF. Written as DNA, the CDR3 is TGTGCCAGCAGCTTAGATTCATGGGGGAACCACTCCTACAATGAGCAGTTCTTC.

There are a few counts of this clonotype. This sequence joins TRBV29-1 and TRBJ2-7; tentative D call: TRBD2 (5 bases). CDR3 length equals 13 residues. Germline CDR1 is SQVTM and CDR2 is ANQGSEA. Trimming stripped 4 bases from V and 0 bases from J, with 10 bases between. CDR3 in amino acids: CSVVSGSSYEQYF. The DNA for the CDR3 is TGCAGCGTTGTAAGCGGAAGCTCCTACGAGCAGTACTTC.

This clonotype was observed at least ten times. The chain carries TRBV12-3 or TRBV12-4 and TRBJ2-7, with D possibly matching TRBD2 (6 bases). The CDR3 length is 17 residues. V gave up 4 bases and J gave up 5 bases, with 24 bases separating them. The CDR3 sequence: CASSSLLVTGEVNEQYF. CDR3 nucleotides: TGTGCCAGCAGTTCCCTCCTGGTGACGGGAGAAGTAAACGAGCAGTACTTC.

The chain joins TRBV6-1 to TRBJ2-4, with D perhaps TRBD2 (5 bases). Per the germline V gene, CDR1 is MNHNS and CDR2 is SASEGT. The V end was cut by 7 bases, the J end by 7 bases, with 20 bases between. The CDR3 contains 15 residues. The CDR3 loop reads CASTLSDGDGNIQYF. CDR3 bases: TGTGCCAGCACCCTTTCCGACGGGGATGGGAACATTCAGTACTTC.

The J gene is TRBJ2-1, the V gene TRBV5-1; 8 bases map to TRBD2. The CDR3 is 17 amino acids. The germline gives CDR1 SGHRS, CDR2 YFSETQ. V dropped 2 bases and J dropped 1; count of bases not matched to a gene: 8. The CDR3 DNA sequence: TGCGCCAGCAGCTTCCTACTAGCGGAAAAATCCTACAATGAGCAGTTCTTC. Protein sequence: CASSFLLAEKSYNEQFF. The variable domain in full, with the rest retrieved from reference TRBV5-1 and TRBJ2-1, is KAGVTQTPRYLIKTRGQQVTLSCSPISGHRSVSWYQQTPGQGLQFLFEYFSETQRNKGNFPGRFSGRQFSNSRSEMNVSTLELGDSALYLCASSFLLAEKSYNEQFFGPGTRLTVL.

The chain combines TRBV7-8 with TRBJ2-7; D may correspond to TRBD1 or TRBD2 (7 bases each). CDR1 is SGHVS and CDR2 is FQNEAQ in the germline V gene. The CDR3 extends over 16 amino acids. The ends were cut back, 2 bases at V and 6 bases at J, with 20 bases in the middle. CDR3 loop: CASSLQPGGRVPEQYF. The CDR3 DNA follows: TGTGCCAGCAGCTTACAACCAGGGGGGAGGGTCCCCGAGCAGTACTTC.

This clonotype was seen a few times. The CDR3 is CASSLERSTNEQFF. The CDR3, as DNA: TGTGCCAGCAGTTTAGAGCGGTCCACTAATGAGCAGTTCTTC. The chain uses TRBV12-3 or TRBV12-4 and TRBJ2-1; possibly TRBD2 for D (5 bases). V was pared by 1 base and J by 7 bases, with 11 bases between. CDR3 length: 14 residues.

The chain recombines TRBV29-1 with TRBJ2-1; D not resolved. This CDR3 has 15 amino acids. From germline, CDR1 is SQVTM and CDR2 ANQGSEA. V was shortened by 3 bases and J by 3 bases, with 15 bases between the two germline ends. The CDR3: CSVDESASYYNEQFF. In DNA, the CDR3 is TGCAGCGTTGATGAGAGCGCCTCTTACTACAATGAGCAGTTCTTC.

The chain combines TRBV14 with TRBJ2-1; D may be TRBD2 (5 bases). The CDR3 is 15 residues long. In germline, CDR1 is SGHDN, CDR2 FVKESK. V was shortened by 4 bases and J by 0 bases, with 10 bases between the two germline ends. CDR3 sequence: CASSLGLGSYNEQFF. CDR3 nucleotides: TGTGCCAGCAGCCTCGGACTGGGCTCCTACAATGAGCAGTTCTTC.

The V call is TRBV5-1, the J call TRBJ2-3, with D unresolved. The CDR3 loop spans 16 amino acids. Germline CDR1 is SGHRS and CDR2 is YFSETQ. The V end was cut by 0 bases, the J end by 3 bases, with 14 bases between. CDR3 sequence: CASSLEALLTTDTQYF. As DNA, the CDR3 is TGCGCCAGCAGCTTGGAGGCACTCCTCACGACAGATACGCAGTATTTT.

The chain couples TRBV2 to TRBJ1-2; 8 bases fit TRBD1. This CDR3 comprises 16 residues. The ends lost 4 bases at V and 0 bases at J; junction bases unmatched: 7. Germline V gives CDR1 SNHLY, CDR2 FYNNEI. CDR3 loop: CASSVVTGAPNYGYTF. The DNA for the CDR3 is TGTGCCAGCAGTGTCGTGACAGGGGCTCCTAACTATGGCTACACCTTC.

The chain employs TRBV4-2 and TRBJ2-3; D is perhaps TRBD2 (5 bases). Trimming removed 4 bases from V and 0 bases from J, with 17 bases in between. Germline V gene data show CDR1 as LGHNA and CDR2 as YNFKEQ. CDR3 length: 17 amino acids. CDR3 in DNA: TGTGCCAGCAGCCTAGGTCGTACGGGGTGGAGCACAGATACGCAGTATTTT. This codes for CASSLGRTGWSTDTQYF.

The gene calls are TRBV20-1 and TRBJ1-2; 9 bases map to TRBD1. Germline V CDR1 and CDR2: DFQATT, SNEGSKA (reference sequence). V trimming: 5 bases; J trimming: 4 bases; junction bases outside the gene matches: 8. There are 14 residues in the CDR3. CDR3 region: CSADGQGNFYGYTF. In nucleotides, the CDR3 is TGCAGTGCTGATGGACAGGGGAATTTCTATGGCTACACCTTC.

This clonotype has ten or more counts. The chain links TRBV4-3 to TRBJ1-1; tentatively, D is TRBD1 (6 bases). The V end was cut by 3 bases, the J end by 4 bases, with 21 bases between. Germline V gives CDR1 LGHNA, CDR2 YSLEER. The CDR3 has 17 residues. The CDR3 is CASSQRTARQGTTEAFF. As DNA, the CDR3 is TGCGCCAGCAGCCAGAGGACAGCCCGGCAGGGGACCACTGAAGCTTTCTTT.

The chain uses TRBV5-4 and TRBJ2-2, with TRBD1 matching over 7 bases. Germline V CDR1 and CDR2: SGHNT, YYREEE (reference sequence). CDR3 length: 16 amino acids. V trimming: 4 bases; J trimming: 0 bases; junction bases outside the gene matches: 6. CDR3 in DNA: TGTGCCAGCAGCAAGACAGGGCGCGCGAACACCGGGGAGCTGTTTTTT. Amino acid sequence: CASSKTGRANTGELFF.

This clonotype was observed a handful of times. The chain couples TRBV7-3 to TRBJ2-1, with D hard to call. The length of the CDR3 is 13 residues. Germline CDR1 and CDR2: SGHTA and FQGTGA. With 5 bases removed from V and 6 bases from J, the gap between germline ends came to 11 bases. CDR3: CASSPSISNEQFF. Written as DNA, the CDR3 is TGTGCCAGCAGCCCCTCGATATCCAATGAGCAGTTCTTC.

The chain has TRBV5-4 and TRBJ2-7, with TRBD1 matching 9 bases. CDR3 length equals 15 residues. Germline loops: CDR1 SGHNT, CDR2 YYREEE (reference sequence). V trimming: 0 bases; J trimming: 5 bases; junction bases outside the gene matches: 6. CDR3 sequence: CASSLDGTGSNEQYF. The CDR3 nucleotides are TGTGCCAGCAGCTTGGACGGGACAGGGTCCAACGAGCAGTACTTC.

In this sample, this clonotype turned up a few times. The chain links TRBV5-5 to TRBJ2-7; TRBD1 agrees at 9 bases. Germline CDR1 and CDR2: SGHKS and YYEKEE (reference sequence). This CDR3 region has 15 residues. V was pared by 0 bases and J by 4 bases, with 5 bases of the junction left unmatched. CDR3 coding DNA: TGTGCCAGCAGCTTGGGGGGGACAGGGCCTTACGAGCAGTACTTC. As protein: CASSLGGTGPYEQYF. Full variable domain (rest looked up from reference TRBV5-5 and TRBJ2-7): DAGVTQSPTHLIKTRGQQVTLRCSPISGHKSVSWYQQVLGQGPQFIFQYYEKEERGRGNFPDRFSARQFPNYSSELNVNALLLGDSALYLCASSLGGTGPYEQYFGPGTRLTVT.

This clonotype was counted once. The chain recombines TRBV29-1 with TRBJ2-1, with D uncertain. Germline V CDR1 and CDR2: SQVTM, ANQGSEA. The CDR3 has 12 residues. V shed 4 bases and J shed 5 bases, with 9 bases lying between them. CDR3 sequence reads: CSVVARNNEQFF. CDR3 in DNA: TGCAGCGTTGTCGCCCGCAACAATGAGCAGTTCTTC.

This clonotype was observed a handful of times. The chain employs TRBV10-3 and TRBJ2-7; possible D gene TRBD2, 5 bases. CDR3 length equals 14 residues. V shed 2 bases and J shed 6 bases, with 14 bases lying between them. Germline values: CDR1 ENHRY, CDR2 SYGVKD. CDR3 coding DNA: TGTGCCATCAGTGAGCCCGGGAAGCAAAGCGAGCAGTACTTC. It is translated as CAISEPGKQSEQYF.

In this sample, this clonotype turned up a few times. The V and J genes are TRBV24-1 and TRBJ2-2; possibly TRBD1 for D (6 bases). Germline V CDR1 and CDR2: KGHDR, SFDVKD. The CDR3 totals 18 residues. Trimming shortened V by 5 bases and J by 2 bases, and 20 bases separated the two germline ends. Here the CDR3 DNA reads TGTGCCACCAGTGTAGGCCGTTTTCTAGGGACAAACACCGGGGAGCTGTTTTTT. Translation: CATSVGRFLGTNTGELFF.

The gene calls are TRBV12-3 or TRBV12-4 and TRBJ2-3; D gene ambiguous. The V end was cut by 4 bases, the J end by 4 bases, with 12 bases between. The CDR3 has 14 residues. The chain's CDR3 is CASSSLYTSDTQYF. Here the CDR3 DNA reads TGTGCCAGCAGTTCCCTTTACACGTCAGATACGCAGTATTTT.

This clonotype was recorded at least ten times. V gene TRBV5-1 combines with J gene TRBJ2-2; 7 bases are shared with TRBD2. Germline-derived CDR1 and CDR2 are SGHRS and YFSETQ. CDR3 size: 15 residues. V was clipped by 4 bases and J by 6 bases; unmatched bases: 9. This CDR3 reads CASSELAYHSGELFF. DNA for the CDR3: TGCGCCAGCAGCGAACTAGCGTACCACTCCGGGGAGCTGTTTTTT.